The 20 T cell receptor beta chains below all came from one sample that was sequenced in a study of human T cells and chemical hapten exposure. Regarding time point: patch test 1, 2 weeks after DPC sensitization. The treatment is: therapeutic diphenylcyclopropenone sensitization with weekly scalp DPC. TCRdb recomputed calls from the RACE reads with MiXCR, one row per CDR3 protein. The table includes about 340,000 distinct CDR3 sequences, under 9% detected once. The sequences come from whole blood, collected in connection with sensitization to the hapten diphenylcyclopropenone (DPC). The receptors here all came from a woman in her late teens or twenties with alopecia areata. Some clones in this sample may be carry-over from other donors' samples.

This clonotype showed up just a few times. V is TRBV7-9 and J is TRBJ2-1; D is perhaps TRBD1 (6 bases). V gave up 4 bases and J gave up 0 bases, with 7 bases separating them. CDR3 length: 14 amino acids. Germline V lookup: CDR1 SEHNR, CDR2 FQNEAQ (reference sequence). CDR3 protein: CASSSDSSYNEQFF. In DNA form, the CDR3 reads TGTGCCAGCAGCTCGGACAGCTCCTACAATGAGCAGTTCTTC.

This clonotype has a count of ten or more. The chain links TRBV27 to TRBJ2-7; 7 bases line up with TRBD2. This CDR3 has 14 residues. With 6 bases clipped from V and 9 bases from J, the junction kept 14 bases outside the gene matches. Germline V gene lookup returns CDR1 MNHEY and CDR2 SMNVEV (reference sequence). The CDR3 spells CASSPGLAAPVQYF. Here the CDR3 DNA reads TGTGCCAGCAGCCCTGGGCTAGCGGCCCCAGTGCAGTACTTC.

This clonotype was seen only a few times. This CDR3 reads CASTVTSGSLGEQFF. The CDR3 DNA is TGTGCCAGCACTGTAACTAGCGGGAGTCTTGGTGAGCAGTTCTTC. V is TRBV6-1 and J is TRBJ2-1, with TRBD2 matching 11 bases. Trimming took 7 bases from V and 9 from J; bases not matched to a gene: 11. The CDR3 length is 15 residues. CDR1 and CDR2 (germline): MNHNS, SASEGT.

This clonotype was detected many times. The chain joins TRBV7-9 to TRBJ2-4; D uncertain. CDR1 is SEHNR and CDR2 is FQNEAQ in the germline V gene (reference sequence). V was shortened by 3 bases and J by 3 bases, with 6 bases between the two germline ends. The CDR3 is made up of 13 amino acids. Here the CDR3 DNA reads TGTGCCAGCAGCTTCGGCAACAAAAACATTCAGTACTTC. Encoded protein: CASSFGNKNIQYF.

CDR3 bases: TGTGCCAGCAGCTTAGAGCGCGGACAGGGTGTTTTTGAAGCTTTCTTT. Its translation is CASSLERGQGVFEAFF. The V and J genes are TRBV11-1 and TRBJ1-1, with 8 positions matching TRBD1. The CDR3 loop spans 16 amino acids. Losses at the gene ends were 1 base for V and 7 bases for J; bases not matched to a gene: 11. Looked up from germline, CDR1 is SGHAT and CDR2 is FQDESV (reference sequence).

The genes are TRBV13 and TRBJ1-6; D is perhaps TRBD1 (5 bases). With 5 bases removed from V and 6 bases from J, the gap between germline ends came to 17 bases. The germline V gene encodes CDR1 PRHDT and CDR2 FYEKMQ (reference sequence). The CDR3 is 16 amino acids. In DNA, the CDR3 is TGTGCCAGCAGCCGCTCGCCGGGGACTTTTAATTCACCCCTCCACTTT. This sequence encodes CASSRSPGTFNSPLHF.

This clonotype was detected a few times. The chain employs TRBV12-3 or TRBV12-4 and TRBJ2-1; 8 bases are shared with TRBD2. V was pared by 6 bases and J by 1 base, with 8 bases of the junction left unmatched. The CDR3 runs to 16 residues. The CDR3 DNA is TGTGCCAGCAGGGTTACCAGCGGGGGATCCTACAATGAGCAGTTCTTC. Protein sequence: CASRVTSGGSYNEQFF.

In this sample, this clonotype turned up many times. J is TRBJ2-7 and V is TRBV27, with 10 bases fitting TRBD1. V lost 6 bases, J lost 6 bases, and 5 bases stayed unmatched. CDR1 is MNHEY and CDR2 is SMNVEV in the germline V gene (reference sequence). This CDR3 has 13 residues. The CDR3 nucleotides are TGTGCCAGCAGCGGGACAGGGGTGTTCGAGCAGTACTTC. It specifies CASSGTGVFEQYF.

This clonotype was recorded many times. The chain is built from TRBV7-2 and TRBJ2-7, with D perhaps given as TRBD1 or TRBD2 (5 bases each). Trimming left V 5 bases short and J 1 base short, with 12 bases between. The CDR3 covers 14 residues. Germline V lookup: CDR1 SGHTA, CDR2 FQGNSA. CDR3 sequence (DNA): TGTGCCAGCAGCCGAGGGACGGCTTCCTACGAGCAGTACTTC. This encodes CASSRGTASYEQYF.

CDR3 DNA: TGTGCCAGCAGCCCTGGGCGGGGTGTGGGGCCCCAGCATTTT. Protein product: CASSPGRGVGPQHF. The gene calls are TRBV11-2 and TRBJ1-5, with D uncertain. Trimming pared 5 bases from V and 9 bases from J, leaving 17 bases between. The CDR3 has 14 amino acids. CDR1 and CDR2 (germline): SGHAT, FQNNGV.

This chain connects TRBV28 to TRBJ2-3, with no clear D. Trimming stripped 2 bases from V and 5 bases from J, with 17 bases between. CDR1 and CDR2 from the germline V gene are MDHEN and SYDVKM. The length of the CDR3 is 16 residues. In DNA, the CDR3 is TGTGCCAGCAGTTTAATCGCGACGGTTTACGGAGATACGCAGTATTTT. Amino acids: CASSLIATVYGDTQYF.

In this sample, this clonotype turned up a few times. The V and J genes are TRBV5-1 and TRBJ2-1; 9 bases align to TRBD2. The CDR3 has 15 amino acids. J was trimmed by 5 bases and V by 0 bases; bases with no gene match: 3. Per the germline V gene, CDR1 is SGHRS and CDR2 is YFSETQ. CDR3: CASSLDSGGHNEQFF. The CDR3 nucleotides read TGCGCCAGCAGCTTGGATAGCGGGGGCCACAATGAGCAGTTCTTC.

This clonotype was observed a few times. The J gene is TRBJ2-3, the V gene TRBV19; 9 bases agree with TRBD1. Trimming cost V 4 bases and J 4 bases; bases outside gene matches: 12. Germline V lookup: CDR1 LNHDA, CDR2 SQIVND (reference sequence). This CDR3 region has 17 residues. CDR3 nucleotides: TGTGCCAGTAGTACGCTCCCGGGACAGGGACGGGCAGATACGCAGTATTTT. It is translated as CASSTLPGQGRADTQYF.

The CDR3 reads CASSPAVNTEAFF. The DNA for the CDR3 is TGTGCCAGCAGCCCCGCGGTGAACACTGAAGCTTTCTTT. J is TRBJ1-1 and V is TRBV5-6, with no clear D. Germline V gives CDR1 SGHDT, CDR2 YYEEEE. The CDR3 spans 13 residues. Trimming removed 4 bases at V and 0 bases at J, with 7 bases between.

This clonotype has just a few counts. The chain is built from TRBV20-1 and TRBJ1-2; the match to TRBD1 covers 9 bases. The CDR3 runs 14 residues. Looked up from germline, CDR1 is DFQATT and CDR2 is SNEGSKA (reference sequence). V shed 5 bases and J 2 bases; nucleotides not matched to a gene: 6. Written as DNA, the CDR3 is TGCAGTGCTGGGGGACAGGGACCCAACTATGGCTACACCTTC. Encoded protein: CSAGGQGPNYGYTF.

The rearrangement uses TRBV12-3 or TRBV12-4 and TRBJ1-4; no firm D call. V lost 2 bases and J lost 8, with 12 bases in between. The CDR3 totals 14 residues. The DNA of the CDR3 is TGTGCCAGCAGTTTAAGTCCCTCTTTCGAAAAACTGTTTTTT. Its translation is CASSLSPSFEKLFF.

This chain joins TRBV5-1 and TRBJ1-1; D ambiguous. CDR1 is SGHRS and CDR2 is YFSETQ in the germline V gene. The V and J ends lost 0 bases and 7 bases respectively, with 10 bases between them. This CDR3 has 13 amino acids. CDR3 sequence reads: CASSLAQSGEAFF. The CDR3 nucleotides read TGCGCCAGCAGCTTGGCACAGTCCGGTGAAGCTTTCTTT.

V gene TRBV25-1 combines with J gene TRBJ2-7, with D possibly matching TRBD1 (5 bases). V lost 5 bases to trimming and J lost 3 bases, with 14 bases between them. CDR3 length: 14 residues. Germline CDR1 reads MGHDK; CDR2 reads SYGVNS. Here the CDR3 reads CASSLSTESYEQYF. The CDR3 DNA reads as TGTGCCAGCAGTCTCTCGACAGAAAGCTACGAGCAGTACTTC.

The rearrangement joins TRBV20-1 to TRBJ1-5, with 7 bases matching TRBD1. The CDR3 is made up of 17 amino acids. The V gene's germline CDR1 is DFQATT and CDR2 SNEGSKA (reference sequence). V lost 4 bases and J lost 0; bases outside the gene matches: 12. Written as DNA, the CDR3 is TGCAGTGCTATCGATGACAGGGAGGGACTTAGCAATCAGCCCCAGCATTTT. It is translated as CSAIDDREGLSNQPQHF.

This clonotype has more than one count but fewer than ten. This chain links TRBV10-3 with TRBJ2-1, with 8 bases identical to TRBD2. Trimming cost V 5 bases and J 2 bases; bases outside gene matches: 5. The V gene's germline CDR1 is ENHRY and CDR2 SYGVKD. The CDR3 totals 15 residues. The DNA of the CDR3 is TGTGCCATCAGTACCAGCGGGGGTACCTACAATGAGCAGTTCTTC. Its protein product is CAISTSGGTYNEQFF.